This T cell receptor (beta chain) was recorded in a study of blood T cell repertoires in COVID-19. The CDR3 contains 13 residues. Germline values: CDR1 MDHEN, CDR2 SYDVKM. Deletions cut 5 bases from V and 6 bases from J, with 13 bases between. This table comes from immunoSEQ multiplex PCR, and its TCRdb copy is limited to in-frame clones, with some not included. The table lists some 150,000 clones, about 82% of them singletons. This chain links TRBV28 with TRBJ1-2; TRBD1 might be the D (5 bases). The sample taken for sequencing was peripheral blood. The receptor comes from a woman between 40 and 50 years old with active or convalescent COVID-19. CDR3 amino acids: CASSIQAWDGYTF. The CDR3 region has the DNA TGTGCCAGCAGTATACAGGCCTGGGATGGCTACACCTTC.